This T cell receptor (beta chain) is drawn from a study of blood T cell repertoires in COVID-19. Study overall: Collection of acute and convalescent COVID-19 samples took place in the United States, Italy and Spain. In each case, the material was cDNA or gDNA derived from T cells, B-cell-depleted T cells, or PBMCs.

Original analysis: It was from reference gene primer amplification that nucleated cell counts were estimated. The method was immunoSEQ multiplex PCR; TCRdb's version includes in-frame clones alone and lacks a portion of them. V, J and clone size were drawn from that table, and D and trimming were deduced from the DNA. The table shows 250,000 or so clones, with roughly four fifths occurring only once. Trimming removed 4 bases at V and 2 bases at J, with 14 bases between. This CDR3 spans 15 amino acids. Germline-derived CDR1 and CDR2 are LNHDA and SQIVND (reference sequence). Source material: peripheral blood. The TCR sequence derives from a woman in her 70s with acute or convalescent COVID-19. The chain couples TRBV19 to TRBJ2-5; TRBD1 is a possible D gene (6 bases). The CDR3 DNA reads TGTGCCAGTAGTAGAGGGACAAGGCGGCAAGAGACCCAGTACTTC. Translated: CASSRGTRRQETQYF.